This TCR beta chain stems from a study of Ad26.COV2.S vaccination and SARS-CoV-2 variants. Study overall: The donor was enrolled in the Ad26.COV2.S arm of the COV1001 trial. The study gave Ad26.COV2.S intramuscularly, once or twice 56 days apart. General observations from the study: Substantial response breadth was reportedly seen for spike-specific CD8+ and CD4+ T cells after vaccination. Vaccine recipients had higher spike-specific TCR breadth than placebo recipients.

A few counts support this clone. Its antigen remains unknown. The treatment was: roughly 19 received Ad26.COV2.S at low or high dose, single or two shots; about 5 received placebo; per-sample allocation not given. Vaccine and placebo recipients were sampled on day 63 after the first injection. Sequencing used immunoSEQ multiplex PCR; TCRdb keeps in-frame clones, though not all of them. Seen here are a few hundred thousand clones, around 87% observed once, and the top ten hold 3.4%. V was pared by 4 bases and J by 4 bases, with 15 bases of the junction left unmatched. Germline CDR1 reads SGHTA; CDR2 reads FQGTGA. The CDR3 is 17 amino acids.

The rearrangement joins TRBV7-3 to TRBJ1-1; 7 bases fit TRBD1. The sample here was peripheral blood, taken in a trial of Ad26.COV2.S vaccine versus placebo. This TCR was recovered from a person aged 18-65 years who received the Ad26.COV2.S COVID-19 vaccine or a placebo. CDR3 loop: CASSSLNTGYRGTEAFF. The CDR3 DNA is TGTGCCAGCAGCTCCCTTAACACAGGGTACAGGGGCACTGAAGCTTTCTTT.